Listed below are T cell receptor beta chains from one sample, sequenced in a study of beta chain features in type 1 diabetes. The data were produced by immunoSEQ multiplex PCR, yet TCRdb's version contains in-frame clones alone and is incomplete. The sample holds around 340,000 clones, 7% to 10% seen once. The sample was central memory CD4+ T cells from blood. The receptors originated from a man in his thirties or forties with type 1 diabetes. The CDR3 runs from the conserved cysteine through the conserved F or W. The order of the fields is D gene, clone size, J gene, V gene, CDR3 protein, CDR3 DNA. The D gene is left open where the match is weak. Where a row states a size, it is once, few, many or the class of an expanded clone; other rows omit it.

d_call: .; clone_size: .; j_call: TRBJ1-1; v_call: TRBV6-1; cdr3_aa: CASSEVRQVYTEAFF; cdr3_nt: TGTGCCAGCAGTGAAGTGAGGCAGGTCTACACTGAAGCTTTCTTT
d_call: .; clone_size: few; j_call: TRBJ1-1; v_call: TRBV25-1; cdr3_aa: CASLDSYTEAFF; cdr3_nt: TGTGCCAGCCTGGACAGTTACACTGAAGCTTTCTTT
d_call: TRBD1; clone_size: few; j_call: TRBJ1-1; v_call: TRBV5-1; cdr3_aa: CASSLDSWSGGAAFF; cdr3_nt: TGCGCCAGCAGCTTGGATAGTTGGTCAGGGGGGGCAGCTTTCTTT
d_call: TRBD1; clone_size: .; j_call: TRBJ2-7; v_call: TRBV6-5; cdr3_aa: CASSRDREYEQYF; cdr3_nt: TGTGCCAGCAGCCGGGACAGGGAGTACGAGCAGTACTTC
d_call: .; clone_size: few; j_call: TRBJ1-4; v_call: TRBV25-1; cdr3_aa: CASSGAVNEKLFF; cdr3_nt: TGTGCCAGCAGTGGGGCGGTCAATGAAAAACTGTTTTTT
d_call: TRBD1; clone_size: .; j_call: TRBJ1-1; v_call: TRBV11-2; cdr3_aa: CASSLTGFEAFF; cdr3_nt: TGTGCCAGCAGCTTGACAGGGTTCGAAGCTTTCTTT
d_call: .; clone_size: few; j_call: TRBJ2-1; v_call: TRBV7-9; cdr3_aa: CASSQGLLNEQFF; cdr3_nt: TGTGCCAGCAGCCAGGGACTCTTGAATGAGCAGTTCTTC
d_call: TRBD1; clone_size: few; j_call: TRBJ2-1; v_call: TRBV18; cdr3_aa: CASSPGQGADNEQFF; cdr3_nt: TGTGCCAGCTCACCCGGACAGGGGGCGGATAATGAGCAGTTCTTC
d_call: TRBD1; clone_size: few; j_call: TRBJ1-2; v_call: TRBV16; cdr3_aa: CASTTGGSNYGYTF; cdr3_nt: TGTGCCAGCACCACAGGGGGGTCTAACTATGGCTACACCTTC
d_call: TRBD1; clone_size: .; j_call: TRBJ2-5; v_call: TRBV30; cdr3_aa: CAWTGEGETQYF; cdr3_nt: TGTGCTTGGACAGGGGAAGGAGAGACCCAGTACTTC